Listed here are 29 T cell receptor beta chains from one sample, sequenced in a study of cytomegalovirus exposure and HLA in healthy donors. Researchers ran the PCR with 60 Vbeta and 13 Jbeta primers. Libraries were prepared by immunoSEQ multiplex PCR; TCRdb keeps only in-frame clonotypes and omits some of them. The table lists approximately 130,000 clones, roughly 80% of them singletons. Sequencing was performed on PBMCs. These receptor sequences come from a boy aged 5-17 years in good health and CMV-seronegative.

The chain combines TRBV10-3 with TRBJ2-7; 9 nucleotides line up with TRBD1. CDR3 length: 13 amino acids. Germline V gene lookup returns CDR1 ENHRY and CDR2 SYGVKD. V lost 10 bases and J lost 2; bases outside the gene matches: 6. As DNA, the CDR3 is TGTGCCACTAGGACAGGGGCTCCCTACGAGCAGTACTTC. This translates into CATRTGAPYEQYF.

The chain carries TRBV27 and TRBJ2-6, with D unresolved. Germline CDR1 reads MNHEY; CDR2 reads SMNVEV (reference sequence). CDR3 length equals 14 residues. Between the trimmed V and J ends, which lost 6 bases and 0 bases, there was a span of 6 bases. The CDR3 reads CASRASSGANVLTF. The CDR3 region has the DNA TGTGCCAGCAGGGCTAGCTCTGGGGCCAACGTCCTGACTTTC.

V usage is TRBV4-3 and J usage is TRBJ2-7, with TRBD1 matching 8 bases. The V and J ends lost 1 base and 5 bases, in that order; junction bases with no gene match: 22. This CDR3 is 20 amino acids long. The germline CDR1 and CDR2 sequences are LGHNA and YSLEER. CDR3: CASSQGPWRTGFSVPHEQYF. The DNA for the CDR3 is TGCGCCAGCAGCCAAGGACCGTGGCGGACAGGGTTTAGCGTTCCCCACGAGCAGTACTTC.

This chain connects TRBV5-1 to TRBJ2-7, with 8 bases that match TRBD1. J lost 4 bases, V lost 3 bases, and 12 bases had no gene match. The CDR3 loop spans 16 amino acids. Germline lookup yields CDR1 SGHRS and CDR2 YFSETQ. CDR3 nucleotide sequence: TGCGCCAGCAGCTCCACCGGGACAGGAACCTTATACGAGCAGTACTTC. Its protein is CASSSTGTGTLYEQYF.

This chain links TRBV29-1 with TRBJ1-2, with 8 bases fitting TRBD1. V shed 6 bases and J 7 bases; nucleotides not matched to a gene: 10. The CDR3 contains 13 residues. Germline assignment: CDR1 SQVTM and CDR2 ANQGSEA. This CDR3 is CSVPPQGAGGYTF. The CDR3 DNA sequence: TGCAGCGTACCACCTCAGGGGGCTGGTGGCTACACCTTC.

The sample holds one count of this clone. The chain combines TRBV7-9 with TRBJ2-5, with TRBD2 matching 7 bases. The V gene end was trimmed by 6 bases and the J gene end by 4 bases; junction bases not matched to a gene: 14. From germline, CDR1 is SEHNR and CDR2 FQNEAQ (reference sequence). The CDR3 runs 16 residues. CDR3 loop: CASSSWGGSGRETQYF. The CDR3 DNA sequence: TGTGCCAGCAGTTCTTGGGGCGGGAGCGGTCGAGAGACCCAGTACTTC.

This clone came up once. The rearrangement links TRBV4-2 to TRBJ2-7, with 13 bases lining up with TRBD2. The CDR3 is 16 residues long. V dropped 0 bases and J dropped 4; count of bases not matched to a gene: 3. Germline V CDR1 and CDR2: LGHNA, YNFKEQ. The CDR3 DNA sequence: TGTGCCAGCAGCCAAGAGGAACTAGCGGGAGGGTACGAGCAGTACTTC. Residues: CASSQEELAGGYEQYF.

J is TRBJ1-1 and V is TRBV5-8; D is ambiguous. The CDR3 length is 15 residues. CDR1 is SGHTS and CDR2 is YDEGEE in the germline V gene. Trimming removed 7 bases at V and 2 bases at J, with 18 bases between. The CDR3 DNA follows: TGTGCCAGCCTGGCCGCCTTGCACCCAAACACTGAAGCTTTCTTT. Translated, it gives CASLAALHPNTEAFF.

The rearrangement links TRBV30 to TRBJ2-2, with TRBD1 matching over 7 bases. J lost 6 bases, V lost 4 bases, and 5 bases had no gene match. Germline V CDR1 and CDR2: GTSNPN, SVGIG (reference sequence). The CDR3 is 13 residues long. CDR3 protein: CAWTKGQPGELFF. CDR3 coding DNA: TGTGCCTGGACTAAGGGACAGCCCGGGGAGCTGTTTTTT.

The rearrangement uses TRBV7-9 and TRBJ1-2; D possibly corresponds to TRBD1 (5 bases). This CDR3 spans 14 amino acids. Germline V gene sequence: CDR1 SEHNR, CDR2 FQNEAQ (reference sequence). Trimming pared 4 bases from V and 3 bases from J, leaving 12 bases between. The CDR3 DNA reads TGTGCCAGCAGCTCCTCACGGGGGGACTATGGCTACACCTTC. Its protein product is CASSSSRGDYGYTF.

Concerning this clone itself: Different DNA sequences within this sample yield the same CDR3. V and J are TRBV6-5 and TRBJ2-5; possible D gene TRBD1, 6 bases. Looked up from germline, CDR1 is MNHEY and CDR2 is SVGAGI. V was shortened by 6 bases and J by 4 bases, with 9 bases between the two germline ends. The CDR3 runs 12 residues. In DNA form, the CDR3 reads TGTGCCAGCAGCCCGACAGGAGAGACCCAGTACTTC. The encoded protein is CASSPTGETQYF.

The rearrangement uses TRBV7-3 and TRBJ2-2, with D maybe TRBD2 (6 bases). Deletions cut 3 bases from V and 0 bases from J, with 11 bases between. This CDR3 has 16 amino acids. The germline V gene has CDR1 SGHTA and CDR2 FQGTGA. This chain's CDR3 is CASSLIAAANTGELFF. In DNA, the CDR3 is TGTGCCAGCAGCTTGATAGCGGCTGCGAACACCGGGGAGCTGTTTTTT.

This chain connects TRBV7-9 to TRBJ2-1; 14 bases align to TRBD2. Germline V gene data show CDR1 as SEHNR and CDR2 as FQNEAQ (reference sequence). The CDR3 runs 15 residues. Unmatched junction bases numbered 2, after V lost 5 bases and J lost 5 bases. The CDR3 loop is CASSLGLAGDNEQFF. The CDR3 DNA follows: TGTGCCAGCAGCCTGGGACTAGCGGGAGACAATGAGCAGTTCTTC.

The chain has TRBV18 and TRBJ1-3; D remains ambiguous. Trimming shortened V by 6 bases and J by 2 bases, and 14 bases separated the two germline ends. The CDR3 loop spans 15 amino acids. Germline values: CDR1 KGHSH, CDR2 LQKENI. CDR3: CASSPGPGTGNTIYF. CDR3 DNA: TGTGCCAGCTCCCCGGGCCCCGGGACTGGAAACACCATATATTTT.

V usage is TRBV30 and J usage is TRBJ1-1; TRBD1 is a possible D gene (5 bases). Per germline, CDR1 GTSNPN and CDR2 SVGIG (reference sequence). V was clipped by 4 bases and J by 5 bases, with 14 bases between them. This CDR3 is 13 amino acids long. CDR3 nucleotide sequence: TGTGCCTGGACCAGGGCAGGCGGAACTGAAGCTTTCTTT. Its translation: CAWTRAGGTEAFF.

The chain recombines TRBV7-3 with TRBJ2-3; 10 bases map to TRBD2. V was clipped by 5 bases and J by 2 bases; unmatched bases: 7. This CDR3 has 16 residues. Per the germline V gene, CDR1 is SGHTA and CDR2 is FQGTGA. In nucleotides, the CDR3 is TGTGCCAGCAGCAGTGGAGCGGGAGGGTTCACAGATACGCAGTATTTT. Protein sequence: CASSSGAGGFTDTQYF.

This chain joins TRBV5-1 and TRBJ2-5; the match to TRBD2 covers 9 bases. TRBJ2-7 explains the end of the DNA better; the J call may be wrong. This CDR3 is built from 14 residues. CDR1 is SGHRS, CDR2 YFSETQ, per germline. The CDR3 spells CASSFLREGYEQYF. DNA for the CDR3: TGCGCCAGCAGCTTCTTGCGGGAGGGCTACGAGCAGTACTTC.

Here the CDR3 reads CAWGVEGVNTEAFF. The CDR3 nucleotides are TGTGCCTGGGGGGTAGAGGGGGTGAACACTGAAGCTTTCTTT. The chain has TRBV30 and TRBJ1-1, with a tentative D call TRBD1 (6 bases). The CDR3 consists of 14 residues. The V gene lost 5 bases and the J gene lost 0 bases, with 13 bases spanning the gap. From germline, CDR1 is GTSNPN and CDR2 SVGIG (reference sequence).

V usage is TRBV6-5 and J usage is TRBJ1-5; tentative D call: TRBD1 (5 bases). Germline V gene sequence: CDR1 MNHEY, CDR2 SVGAGI. Trimming removed 4 bases from V and 4 bases from J, with 11 bases in between. The CDR3 is 14 residues long. CDR3 residues: CASSSTTANQPQHF. The CDR3 region has the DNA TGTGCCAGCAGTTCAACGACAGCGAATCAGCCCCAGCATTTT.

This clone was counted once. V and J are TRBV6-1 and TRBJ1-2, with unresolved D. Germline CDR1 is MNHNS and CDR2 is SASEGT. The V and J ends lost 5 bases and 6 bases respectively, with 13 bases between them. There are 13 residues in the CDR3. CDR3 nucleotide sequence: TGTGCCAGCAGTCCCGACCGGGAAGATGGCTACACCTTC. Translated, it gives CASSPDREDGYTF.

The gene calls are TRBV4-2 and TRBJ1-5; D may be TRBD1 (6 bases). This CDR3 is built from 15 residues. Germline CDR1 LGHNA, CDR2 YNFKEQ. Trimming cost V 1 base and J 4 bases, with 11 bases left between them. CDR3 protein: CASSQGRQGNQPQHF. CDR3 nucleotide sequence: TGTGCCAGCAGCCAAGGAAGGCAGGGGAATCAGCCCCAGCATTTT.

This clone occurred once. The rearrangement links TRBV27 to TRBJ2-3, with unresolved D. The CDR3 length is 18 residues. Germline V gene sequence: CDR1 MNHEY, CDR2 SMNVEV (reference sequence). The V end lost 3 bases, the J end lost 4 bases, and 23 bases lay between the germline ends. The CDR3 is CASSFRLFSEIDPDTQYF. The CDR3 nucleotides read TGTGCCAGCAGTTTCCGACTTTTTTCGGAAATTGATCCAGATACGCAGTATTTT.

The chain carries TRBV4-1 and TRBJ1-1; 7 nucleotides align to TRBD1. Germline V CDR1 and CDR2: MGHRA, YSYEKL. CDR3 length: 15 residues. Trimming cost V 3 bases and J 6 bases; bases outside gene matches: 10. The CDR3 coding sequence is TGCGCCAGCAGCCATAGTATCACAGGGGAGGCTGAAGCTTTCTTT. Its protein is CASSHSITGEAEAFF.

The chain combines TRBV29-1 with TRBJ2-7, with D unclear. The CDR3 sequence is 13 residues long. V was pared by 6 bases and J by 1 base, with 13 bases between. CDR1 is SQVTM and CDR2 is ANQGSEA in the germline V gene. The CDR3: CSVQTGESYEQYF. The CDR3 coding sequence is TGCAGCGTCCAGACTGGAGAATCCTACGAGCAGTACTTC.

The chain links TRBV4-2 to TRBJ2-7; no clear D gene. CDR1 is LGHNA, CDR2 YNFKEQ, per germline. This CDR3 spans 14 amino acids. V was shortened by 1 base and J by 0 bases, with 7 bases between the two germline ends. The CDR3 sequence: CASSQGTVSYEQYF. The CDR3 DNA is TGTGCCAGCAGCCAAGGTACAGTCTCCTACGAGCAGTACTTC.

A single count supports this clone. Other DNA sequences from this sample encode an identical CDR3 as well. The chain uses TRBV6-5 and TRBJ1-2; D is undetermined. V was trimmed by 5 bases and J by 3 bases, leaving 13 bases between them. The CDR3 extends over 14 amino acids. CDR1 and CDR2 (germline): MNHEY, SVGAGI. The CDR3 region is CASSPVRVDYGYTF. DNA of the CDR3: TGTGCCAGCAGTCCCGTGAGGGTGGACTATGGCTACACCTTC.

The chain links TRBV5-4 to TRBJ2-3, with 10 bases lining up with TRBD2. In germline, CDR1 is SGHNT, CDR2 YYREEE (reference sequence). After removal of 2 bases from V and 1 base from J, the junction contained 1 base not matched to a gene. The CDR3 has 15 amino acids. The CDR3, as DNA: TGTGCCAGCAGCTTAGCGGGAGGGGGCACAGATACGCAGTATTTT. This translates into CASSLAGGGTDTQYF.

This clone was picked up a small number of times. The J gene is TRBJ2-4, the V gene TRBV6-5; TRBD2 matches 9 bases. V was pared by 6 bases and J by 6 bases, with 6 bases of the junction left unmatched. The CDR3 length is 14 residues. Germline V gives CDR1 MNHEY, CDR2 SVGAGI. CDR3 DNA: TGTGCCAGCAGCCCCGCGGGAGGGAGAAACATTCAGTACTTC. It translates to CASSPAGGRNIQYF.

The chain employs TRBV5-6 and TRBJ2-7, with 7 bases lining up with TRBD1. V lost 4 bases and J lost 3; bases outside the gene matches: 10. Germline V lookup: CDR1 SGHDT, CDR2 YYEEEE. CDR3 length: 15 amino acids. CDR3 nucleotide sequence: TGTGCCAGCAGCCCCGTAGGGGGCCTTCACTACGAGCAGTACTTC. Its translation: CASSPVGGLHYEQYF.